These 3 T cell receptor beta chains were sequenced from one sample in a study of T cell responses to AZD1222 COVID-19 vaccine. Generated by immunoSEQ multiplex PCR, the TCRdb table keeps only in-frame clones and is missing some. The data show around 92,000 clones, 85% to 90% seen once. This specimen consisted of peripheral blood, obtained on day 0 of AZD1222 vaccination. The source is an adult in good health.

The chain carries TRBV5-1 and TRBJ2-2; 7 bases fit TRBD1. The germline V gene has CDR1 SGHRS and CDR2 YFSETQ. The CDR3 is made up of 16 amino acids. V lost 3 bases, J lost 4 bases, and 9 bases stayed unmatched. The CDR3 DNA reads as TGCGCCAGCAGCTACTTTACAGGGGCGGTCACCGGGGAGCTGTTTTTT. This gives the protein CASSYFTGAVTGELFF.

The chain has TRBV18 and TRBJ1-2, with D uncertain. The germline V gene encodes CDR1 KGHSH and CDR2 LQKENI. V shed 0 bases and J shed 2 bases, with 13 bases lying between them. CDR3 size: 16 residues. The CDR3 is CASSPPPGGSNYGYTF. The CDR3 coding sequence is TGTGCCAGCTCACCACCCCCTGGAGGGTCCAACTATGGCTACACCTTC. Full variable domain (missing parts from reference TRBV18 and TRBJ1-2): NAGVMQNPRHLVRRRGQEARLRCSPMKGHSHVYWYRQLPEEGLKFMVYLQKENIIDESGMPKERFSAEFPKEGPSILRIQQVVRGDSAAYFCASSPPPGGSNYGYTFGSGTRLTVV.

This clone has more than one count but fewer than ten. The V call is TRBV3-1 (or the pseudogene TRBV3-2), the J call TRBJ2-1; possibly TRBD1 for D (5 bases). Germline V lookup: CDR1 LGHDT, CDR2 YNNKEL (reference sequence). The CDR3 has 13 amino acids. The ends were cut back, 3 bases at V and 5 bases at J, with 8 bases in the middle. Here the CDR3 DNA reads TGTGCCAGCAGCCAGCGCAGGGACAATGAGCAGTTCTTC. Protein product: CASSQRRDNEQFF.